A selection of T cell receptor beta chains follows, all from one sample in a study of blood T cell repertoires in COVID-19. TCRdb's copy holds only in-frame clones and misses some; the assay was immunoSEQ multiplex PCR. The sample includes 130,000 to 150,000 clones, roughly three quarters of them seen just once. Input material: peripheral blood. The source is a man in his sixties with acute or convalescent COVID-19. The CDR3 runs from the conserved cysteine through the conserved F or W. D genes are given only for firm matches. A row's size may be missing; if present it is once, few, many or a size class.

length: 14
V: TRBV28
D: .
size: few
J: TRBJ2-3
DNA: TGTGCCAGCAGCTTAGGGGGGGCGACAGATACGCAGTATTTT
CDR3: CASSLGGATDTQYF

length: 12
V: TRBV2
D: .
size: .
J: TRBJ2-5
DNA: TGTGCCAGCGGGCCGCCCAGAGAGACCCAGTACTTC
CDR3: CASGPPRETQYF

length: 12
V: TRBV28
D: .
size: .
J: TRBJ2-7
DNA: TGTGCCAGCAGTTCAAGCGGAACTGAGCAGTACTTC
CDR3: CASSSSGTEQYF

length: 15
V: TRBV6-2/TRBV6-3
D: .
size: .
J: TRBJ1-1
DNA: TGTGCCAGCAGCCGACAGGCTCTCGGGAACACTGAAGCTTTCTTT
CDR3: CASSRQALGNTEAFF

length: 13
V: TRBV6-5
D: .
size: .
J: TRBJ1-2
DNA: TGTGCCAGCAGTTACTCGGGGGACAAATTTATCGAATTC
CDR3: CASSYSGDKFIEF

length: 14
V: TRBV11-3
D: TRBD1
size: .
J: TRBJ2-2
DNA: TGTGCCAGCAGCTCCATACAGGGGCCCGGGGAGCTGTTTTTT
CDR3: CASSSIQGPGELFF

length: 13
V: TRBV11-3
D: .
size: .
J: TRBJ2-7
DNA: TGTGCCAGCAGCTCGCTAGCTTCCCACGAGCAGTACTTC
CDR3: CASSSLASHEQYF

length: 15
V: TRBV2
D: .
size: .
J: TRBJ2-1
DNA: TGTGCCAGCAGTGAAGGGGGCAGGGGTAGGAGTGAGCAGTTCTTC
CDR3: CASSEGGRGRSEQFF

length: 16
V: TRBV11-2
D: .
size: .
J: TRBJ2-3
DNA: TGTGCCAGCAGCTTAGAATGGAATCGGGGCACAGATACGCAGTATTTT
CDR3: CASSLEWNRGTDTQYF

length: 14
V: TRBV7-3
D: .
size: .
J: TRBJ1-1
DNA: TGTGCCAGCAGCTTTCGGGGGGCGGATACTGAAGCTTTCTTT
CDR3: CASSFRGADTEAFF

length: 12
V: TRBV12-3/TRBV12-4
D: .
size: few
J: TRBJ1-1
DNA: TGTGCCAGCGGCCACAGGGCCACTGAAGCTTTCTTT
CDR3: CASGHRATEAFF

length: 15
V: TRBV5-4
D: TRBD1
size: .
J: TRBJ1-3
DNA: TGTGCCAGCAGTATACAGGGGCCTGCTGGAAACACCATATATTTT
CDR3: CASSIQGPAGNTIYF

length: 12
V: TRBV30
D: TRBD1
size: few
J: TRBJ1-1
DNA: TGTGCCTGGGGACAGGGGGGCACTGAAGCTTTCTTT
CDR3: CAWGQGGTEAFF

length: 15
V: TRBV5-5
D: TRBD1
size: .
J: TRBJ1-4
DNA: TGTGCCAGCAGTATGCTACAGGGGGCGCGGGAAAAACTGTTTTTT
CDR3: CASSMLQGAREKLFF

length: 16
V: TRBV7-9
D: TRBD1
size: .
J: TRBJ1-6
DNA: TGTGCCAGCAGCTCTAACACAGGGGAAGATAATTCACCCCTCCACTTT
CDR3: CASSSNTGEDNSPLHF

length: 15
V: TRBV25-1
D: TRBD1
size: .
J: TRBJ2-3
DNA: TGTGCCAGCAGTGAATATAACAGGGGTACAGATACGCAGTATTTT
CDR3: CASSEYNRGTDTQYF

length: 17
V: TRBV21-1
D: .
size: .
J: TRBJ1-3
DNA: TGTGCCAGCAGCAAAAGGGGCTCGGCAGGGGGTGGAAACACCATATATTTT
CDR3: CASSKRGSAGGGNTIYF

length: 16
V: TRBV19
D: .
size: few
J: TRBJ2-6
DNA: TGTGCCAGTACTACAGGGAGTGGCCCTGGGGCCAACGTCCTGACTTTC
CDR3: CASTTGSGPGANVLTF

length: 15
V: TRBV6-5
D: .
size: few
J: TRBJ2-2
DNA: TGTGCCAGCAGTTACTCGAGGAGGCAGGGGGGGGAGCTGTTTTTT
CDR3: CASSYSRRQGGELFF

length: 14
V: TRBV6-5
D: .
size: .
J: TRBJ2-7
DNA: TGTGCCACTCGGGGGATACGGGTTCCCTACGAGCAGTACTTC
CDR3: CATRGIRVPYEQYF

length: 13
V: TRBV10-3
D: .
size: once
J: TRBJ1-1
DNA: TGTGCCATCAGTGCAGTTTCGAACACTGAAGCTTTCTTT
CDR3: CAISAVSNTEAFF

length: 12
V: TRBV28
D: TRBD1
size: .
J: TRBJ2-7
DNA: TGTGCCAGCAGAGGACAGGGCTACGAGCAGTACTTC
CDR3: CASRGQGYEQYF

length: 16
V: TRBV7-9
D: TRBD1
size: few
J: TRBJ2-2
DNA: TGTGCCAGCAGCCCAGGGGGCGGGACGAACACCGGGGAGCTGTTTTTT
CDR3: CASSPGGGTNTGELFF

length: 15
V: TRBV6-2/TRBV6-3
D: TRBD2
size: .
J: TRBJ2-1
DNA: TGTGCCAGCAGTTACGGGCGTCCGGGAGGAGAGGAGCAGTTCTTC
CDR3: CASSYGRPGGEEQFF

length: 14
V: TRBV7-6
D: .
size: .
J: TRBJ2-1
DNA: TGTGCCAGCAGGTTAGGCGGGGCCAACAATGAGCAGTTCTTC
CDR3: CASRLGGANNEQFF

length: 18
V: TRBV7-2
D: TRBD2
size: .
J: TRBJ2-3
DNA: TGTGCCAGCAGCTTAGGGGGGAGGGCCTCTTCGTGGGCAGATACGCAGTATTTT
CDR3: CASSLGGRASSWADTQYF

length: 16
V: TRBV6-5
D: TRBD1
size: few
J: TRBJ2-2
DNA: TGTGCCAGCAGTTACCAGGGACAGGGGGCGAGCGGGGAGCTGTTTTTT
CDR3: CASSYQGQGASGELFF

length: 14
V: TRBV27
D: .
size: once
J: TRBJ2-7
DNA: TGTGCCAGCAGTTTATACGTTTCGGGGGACGAGCAGTACTTC
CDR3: CASSLYVSGDEQYF

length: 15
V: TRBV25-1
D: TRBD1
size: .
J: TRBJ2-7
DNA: TGTGCCAGTAACACCGGGACAGGGAGCTCCTACGAGCAGTACTTC
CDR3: CASNTGTGSSYEQYF

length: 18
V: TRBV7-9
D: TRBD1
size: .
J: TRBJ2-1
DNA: TGTGCCAGCAGCTTAGCGTACACCACCGGGACAGCCCACAATGAGCAGTTCTTC
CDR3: CASSLAYTTGTAHNEQFF

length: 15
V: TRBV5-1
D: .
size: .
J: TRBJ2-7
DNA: TGCGCCAGCACTCCCCAAGTGGGACTGTCGGAAGAGCAGTACTTC
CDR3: CASTPQVGLSEEQYF

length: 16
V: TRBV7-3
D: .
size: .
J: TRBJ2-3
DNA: TGTGCCAGCAGCTTAACGGGGGCGGCTAGCACAGATACGCAGTATTTT
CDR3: CASSLTGAASTDTQYF